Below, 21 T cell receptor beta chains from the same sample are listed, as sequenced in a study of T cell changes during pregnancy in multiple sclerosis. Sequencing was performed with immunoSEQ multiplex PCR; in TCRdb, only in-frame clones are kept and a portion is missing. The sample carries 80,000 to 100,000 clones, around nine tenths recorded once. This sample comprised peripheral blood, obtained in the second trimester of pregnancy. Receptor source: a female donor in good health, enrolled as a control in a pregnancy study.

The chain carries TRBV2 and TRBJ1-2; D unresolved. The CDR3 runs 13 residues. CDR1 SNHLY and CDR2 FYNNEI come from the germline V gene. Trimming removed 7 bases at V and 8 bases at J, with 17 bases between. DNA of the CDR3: TGTGCCAGCAATAAGTTTCCAGGTAACGGCTACACCTTC. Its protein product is CASNKFPGNGYTF. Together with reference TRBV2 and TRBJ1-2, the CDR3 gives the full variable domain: EPEVTQTPSHQVTQMGQEVILRCVPISNHLYFYWYRQILGQKVEFLVSFYNNEISEKSEIFDDQFSVERPDGSNFTLKIRSTKLEDSAMYFCASNKFPGNGYTFGSGTRLTVV.

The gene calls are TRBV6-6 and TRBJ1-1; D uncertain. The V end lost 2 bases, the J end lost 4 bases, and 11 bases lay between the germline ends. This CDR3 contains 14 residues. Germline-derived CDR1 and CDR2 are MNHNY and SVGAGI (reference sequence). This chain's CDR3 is CASSYTVSGTEAFF. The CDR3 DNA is TGTGCCAGCAGTTACACCGTTTCAGGCACTGAAGCTTTCTTT.

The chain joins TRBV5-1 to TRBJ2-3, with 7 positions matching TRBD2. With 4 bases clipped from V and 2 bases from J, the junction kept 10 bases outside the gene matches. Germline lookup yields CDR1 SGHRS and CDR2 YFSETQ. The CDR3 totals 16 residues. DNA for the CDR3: TGCGCCAGCAGCCCCACCCTGCGGGGGACCACAGATACGCAGTATTTT. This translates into CASSPTLRGTTDTQYF.

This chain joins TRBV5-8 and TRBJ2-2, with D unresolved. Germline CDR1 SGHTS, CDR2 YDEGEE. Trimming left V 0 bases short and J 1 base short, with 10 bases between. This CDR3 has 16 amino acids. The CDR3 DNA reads TGTGCCAGCAGCTTGGATGATTGGAGGAACACCGGGGAGCTGTTTTTT. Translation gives CASSLDDWRNTGELFF.

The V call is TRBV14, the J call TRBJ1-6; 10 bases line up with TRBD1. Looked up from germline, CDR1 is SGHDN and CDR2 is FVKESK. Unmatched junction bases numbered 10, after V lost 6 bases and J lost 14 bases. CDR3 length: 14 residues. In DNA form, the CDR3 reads TGTGCCAGCAGGGGGACAGGGGATCAAGGGGCCCTCCACTTT. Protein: CASRGTGDQGALHF.

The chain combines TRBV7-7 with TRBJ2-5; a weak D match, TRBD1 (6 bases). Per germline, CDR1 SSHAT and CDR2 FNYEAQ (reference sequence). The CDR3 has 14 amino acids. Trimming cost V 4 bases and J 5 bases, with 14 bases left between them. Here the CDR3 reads CASSSTGTAETQYF. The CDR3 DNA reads TGTGCCAGCAGCTCCACAGGGACGGCTGAGACCCAGTACTTC.

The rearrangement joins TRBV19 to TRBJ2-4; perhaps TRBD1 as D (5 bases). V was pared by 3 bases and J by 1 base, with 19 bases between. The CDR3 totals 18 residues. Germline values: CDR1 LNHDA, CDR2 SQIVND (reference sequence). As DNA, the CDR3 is TGTGCCAGTAGTATTAGGGCTCCGTTTAAGGGGGCCAAAAACATTCAGTACTTC. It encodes CASSIRAPFKGAKNIQYF.

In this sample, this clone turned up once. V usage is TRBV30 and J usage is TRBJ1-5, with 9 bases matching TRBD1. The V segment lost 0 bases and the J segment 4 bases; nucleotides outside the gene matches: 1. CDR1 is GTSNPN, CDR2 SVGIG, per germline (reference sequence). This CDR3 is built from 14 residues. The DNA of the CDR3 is TGTGCCTGGAGTGTCGGGACAGGGAATCAGCCCCAGCATTTT. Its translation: CAWSVGTGNQPQHF.

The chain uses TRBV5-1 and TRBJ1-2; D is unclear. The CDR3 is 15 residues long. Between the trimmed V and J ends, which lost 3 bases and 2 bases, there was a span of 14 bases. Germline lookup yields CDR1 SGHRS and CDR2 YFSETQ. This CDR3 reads CASSSQPGGNYGYTF. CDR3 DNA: TGCGCCAGCAGCTCGCAGCCGGGAGGGAACTATGGCTACACCTTC.

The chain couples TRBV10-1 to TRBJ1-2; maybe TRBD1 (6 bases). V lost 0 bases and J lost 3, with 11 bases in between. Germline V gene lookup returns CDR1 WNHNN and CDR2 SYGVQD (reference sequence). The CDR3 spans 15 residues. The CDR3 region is CASSESKAGDYGYTF. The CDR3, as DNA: TGCGCCAGCAGTGAGTCGAAGGCAGGGGACTATGGCTACACCTTC.

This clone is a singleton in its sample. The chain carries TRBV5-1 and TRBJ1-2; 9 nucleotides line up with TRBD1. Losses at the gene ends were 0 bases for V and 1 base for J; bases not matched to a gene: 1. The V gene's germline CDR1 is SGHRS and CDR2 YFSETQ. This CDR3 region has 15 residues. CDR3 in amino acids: CASSLGTGVNYGYTF. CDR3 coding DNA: TGCGCCAGCAGCTTGGGGACAGGGGTTAACTATGGCTACACCTTC. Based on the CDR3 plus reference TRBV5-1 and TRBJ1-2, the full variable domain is KAGVTQTPRYLIKTRGQQVTLSCSPISGHRSVSWYQQTPGQGLQFLFEYFSETQRNKGNFPGRFSGRQFSNSRSEMNVSTLELGDSALYLCASSLGTGVNYGYTFGSGTRLTVV.

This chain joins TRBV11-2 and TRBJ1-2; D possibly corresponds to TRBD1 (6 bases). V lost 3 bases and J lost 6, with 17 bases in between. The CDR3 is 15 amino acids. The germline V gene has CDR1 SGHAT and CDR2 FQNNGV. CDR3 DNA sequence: TGTGCCAGCAGCTTTTTGGTTAGGACAGAGCATGGCTACACCTTC. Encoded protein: CASSFLVRTEHGYTF. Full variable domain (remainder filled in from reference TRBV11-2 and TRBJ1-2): EAGVAQSPRYKIIEKRQSVAFWCNPISGHATLYWYQQILGQGPKLLIQFQNNGVVDDSQLPKDRFSAERLKGVDSTLKIQPAKLEDSAVYLCASSFLVRTEHGYTFGSGTRLTVV.

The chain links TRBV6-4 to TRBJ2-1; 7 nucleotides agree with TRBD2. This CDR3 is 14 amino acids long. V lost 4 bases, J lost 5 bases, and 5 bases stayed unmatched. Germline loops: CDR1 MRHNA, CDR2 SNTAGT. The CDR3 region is CASSVGTTHNEQFF. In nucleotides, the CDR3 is TGTGCCAGCAGTGTAGGGACTACTCACAATGAGCAGTTCTTC.

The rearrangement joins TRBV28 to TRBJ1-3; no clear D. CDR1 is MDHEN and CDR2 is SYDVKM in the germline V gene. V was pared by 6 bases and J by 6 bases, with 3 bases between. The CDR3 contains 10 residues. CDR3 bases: TGTGCCAGCAGCAAAAACACCATATATTTT. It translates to CASSKNTIYF.

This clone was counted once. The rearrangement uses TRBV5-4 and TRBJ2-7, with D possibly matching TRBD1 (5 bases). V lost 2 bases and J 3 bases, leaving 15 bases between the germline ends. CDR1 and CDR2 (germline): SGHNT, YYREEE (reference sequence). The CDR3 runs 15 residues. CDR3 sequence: CASSLTRQGLYEQYF. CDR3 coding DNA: TGTGCCAGCAGCTTAACACGTCAGGGCCTCTACGAGCAGTACTTC.

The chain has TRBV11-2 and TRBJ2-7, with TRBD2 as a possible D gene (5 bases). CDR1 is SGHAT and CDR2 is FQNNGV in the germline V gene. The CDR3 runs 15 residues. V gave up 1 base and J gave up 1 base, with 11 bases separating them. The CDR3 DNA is TGTGCCAGCAGCTTAGCCGGACTGTCATCCTACGAGCAGTACTTC. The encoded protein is CASSLAGLSSYEQYF.

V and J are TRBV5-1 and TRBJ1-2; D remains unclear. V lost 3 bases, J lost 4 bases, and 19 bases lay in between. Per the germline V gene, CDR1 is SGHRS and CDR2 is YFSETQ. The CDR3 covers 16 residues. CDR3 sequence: CASSWSTESQRYGYTF. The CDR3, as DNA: TGCGCCAGCAGCTGGTCCACAGAATCTCAACGCTATGGCTACACCTTC.

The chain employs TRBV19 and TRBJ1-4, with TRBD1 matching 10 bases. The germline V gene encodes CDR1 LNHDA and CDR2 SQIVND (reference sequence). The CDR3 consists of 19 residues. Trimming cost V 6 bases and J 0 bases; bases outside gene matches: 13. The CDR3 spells CASRHPPGQGWSTNEKLFF. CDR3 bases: TGTGCCAGTAGGCATCCGCCGGGACAGGGGTGGTCAACTAATGAAAAACTGTTTTTT.

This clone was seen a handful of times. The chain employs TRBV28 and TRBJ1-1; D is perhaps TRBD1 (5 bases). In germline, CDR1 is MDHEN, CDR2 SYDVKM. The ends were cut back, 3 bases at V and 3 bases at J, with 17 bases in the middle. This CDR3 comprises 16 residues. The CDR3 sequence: CASSFPGVGLDTEAFF. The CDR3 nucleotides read TGTGCCAGCAGTTTTCCTGGAGTGGGGCTCGACACTGAAGCTTTCTTT.

The CDR3 sequence is CASRRLAGSQDEQFF. The CDR3 DNA reads as TGTGCCAGCAGACGACTAGCGGGATCTCAAGATGAGCAGTTCTTC. The chain recombines TRBV5-5 with TRBJ2-1, with 11 bases that match TRBD2. Germline CDR1 SGHKS, CDR2 YYEKEE (reference sequence). The CDR3 length is 15 residues. Trimming at V came to 5 bases and at J to 8 bases, leaving 9 bases not matched to a gene.

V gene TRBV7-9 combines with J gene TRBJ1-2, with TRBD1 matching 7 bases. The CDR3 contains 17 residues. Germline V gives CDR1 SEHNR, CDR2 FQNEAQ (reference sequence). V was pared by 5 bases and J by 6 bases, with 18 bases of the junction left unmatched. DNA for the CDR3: TGTGCCAGCAGCCCCCTTGCTGGGACGGACAGGAACCATGGCTACACCTTC. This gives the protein CASSPLAGTDRNHGYTF.